The 2 T cell receptor beta chains reported below all come from one sample, sequenced in a study of early T cells in non-severe SARS-CoV-2 infection. TCRdb processed the 5' RACE reads anew with MiXCR; each CDR3 protein has one entry. The profile shows approximately 64,000 distinct CDR3 sequences, 15% to 20% of them singletons. Specimen: whole blood, collected at baseline. The receptors shown here come from an adult who was a healthcare worker with PCR-confirmed SARS-CoV-2 infection or an uninfected control (not recorded which).

There are a few counts of this clonotype. The V call is TRBV29-1, the J call TRBJ2-5; D unresolved. CDR3 size: 13 residues. V gave up 3 bases and J gave up 7 bases, with 15 bases separating them. Germline V CDR1 and CDR2: SQVTM, ANQGSEA. The CDR3 loop reads CSVEVDASGTQYF. The CDR3, as DNA: TGCAGCGTTGAGGTTGACGCCTCGGGGACCCAGTACTTC.

There are a few counts of this clonotype. This rearrangement joins TRBV5-1 to TRBJ2-3, with D hard to call. The V end was cut by 1 base, the J end by 5 bases, with 14 bases between. The CDR3 is 15 residues long. Germline V gene data show CDR1 as SGHRS and CDR2 as YFSETQ. The CDR3 reads CASSLNRLGGDTQYF. Here the CDR3 DNA reads TGCGCCAGCAGCTTGAATCGGCTAGGCGGAGATACGCAGTATTTT.